This T cell receptor (beta chain) was captured in a study of cytomegalovirus exposure and HLA in healthy donors. Study summary: Among several hundred genotyped donors, more than 65% fell in the Caucasian-associated ancestry cluster. Broader study findings: CMV serostatus was the sole immune exposure information available. Most likely, a cluster of highly shared sequence variants arose as a sequencing artifact. Trimming of TCR beta V- and J-genes showed a link, identified in a later analysis, to a missense DCLRE1C variant.

For this clone: Its target is unknown.

The PCR ran on 60 Vbeta and 13 Jbeta primers. Data came from immunoSEQ multiplex PCR; TCRdb stores just in-frame clones and leaves some out. The repertoire includes roughly 220,000 clones, roughly 80% of them detected once, and less than 3.5% sits in the top ten. CDR1 and CDR2 from the germline V gene are MDHEN and SYDVKM. The CDR3 loop spans 16 amino acids. V trimming: 1 base; J trimming: 7 bases; junction bases outside the gene matches: 7. The sequenced material came from PBMCs. This sequence joins TRBV28 and TRBJ2-3; 11 bases line up with TRBD2. The receptor's source is a woman aged 40 to 49 in good health and CMV-seronegative. The CDR3 region is CASSLLGSGRAHTQYF. CDR3 nucleotides: TGTGCCAGCAGTTTATTGGGTAGCGGGAGGGCCCATACGCAGTATTTT.